Shown below are 10 T cell receptor beta chains from a single sample sequenced in a study of T cell repertoires in cytomegalovirus infection. Each CDR3 protein gets one entry after TCRdb re-called the reads with MiXCR. The data hold some 200,000 distinct CDR3 sequences, with roughly 9% observed a single time. The sample was PBMCs. The receptors here all came from a human donor in good health (CMV status not recorded). Some clones in this sample may be carry-over from other donors' samples.

Many counts were recorded for this clonotype. The chain uses TRBV11-2 and TRBJ1-6, with D hard to call. The CDR3 covers 18 residues. Germline CDR1 and CDR2: SGHAT and FQNNGV. Deletions cut 3 bases from V and 0 bases from J, with 15 bases between. The CDR3 loop reads CASSLVAPSSSYNSPLHF. CDR3 coding DNA: TGTGCCAGCAGCTTGGTTGCGCCCTCGAGCTCCTATAATTCACCCCTCCACTTT.

This clonotype came up many times. One end of the junction does not line up with germline, which may come from a read error. V and J are TRBV7-4 and TRBJ2-5; TRBD2 aligns across 7 bases. Germline V lookup: CDR1 SGHVT, CDR2 SQSDAQ. The CDR3 is 11 amino acids. The CDR3 is CASSTLTSIHF. CDR3 coding DNA: TGTGCCAGCAGCACCCTGACTAGCATTCACTTC.

The V call is TRBV7-6, the J call TRBJ2-1; D remains unclear. V was pared by 3 bases and J by 0 bases, with 9 bases between. From germline, CDR1 is SGHVS and CDR2 FNYEAQ. This CDR3 has 15 amino acids. The CDR3 reads CASSFRLGSYNEQFF. The DNA for the CDR3 is TGTGCCAGCAGCTTCCGATTGGGCTCCTACAATGAGCAGTTCTTC.

This clonotype was seen repeatedly, ten times or more. Germline and junction disagree at one end, which may indicate a read error. The chain combines TRBV7-9 with TRBJ2-7; 9 bases match TRBD2. The CDR3 loop spans 13 amino acids. Germline CDR1 and CDR2: SEHNR and FQNEAQ (reference sequence). CDR3 sequence: CASSVAGVGEQYF. DNA of the CDR3: TGTGCCAGCAGCGTAGCGGGAGTGGGCGAGCAGTACTTC. Looking up the rest from reference TRBV7-9 and TRBJ2-7 gives the full variable domain: DTGVSQNPRHKITKRGQNVTFRCDPISEHNRLYWYRQTLGQGPEFLTYFQNEAQLEKSRLLSDRFSAERPKGSFSTLEIQRTEQGDSAMYLCASSVAGVGEQYFGPGTRLTVT.

This clonotype came up a few times. The chain is built from TRBV27 and TRBJ1-6; no reliable D call. Germline CDR1 MNHEY, CDR2 SMNVEV (reference sequence). Trimming pared 8 bases from V and 9 bases from J, leaving 14 bases between. The CDR3 runs to 13 residues. For the CDR3, the DNA is TGTGCCAGCGGTACTAAGCGCGGTTCACCCCTCCACTTT. The encoded protein is CASGTKRGSPLHF.

This clonotype was picked up many times. The chain employs TRBV12-3 or TRBV12-4 and TRBJ1-4, with D possibly matching TRBD1 (5 bases). The length of the CDR3 is 14 residues. The V and J ends lost 6 bases and 8 bases respectively, with 16 bases between them. In DNA form, the CDR3 reads TGTGCCAGCAGCCACCGGGGGGGTAACGAAAAACTGTTTTTT. As protein: CASSHRGGNEKLFF.

This clonotype was detected ten times or more. The gene calls are TRBV20-1 and TRBJ2-3, with no clear D. With 1 base removed from V and 2 bases from J, the gap between germline ends came to 7 bases. Germline V gene lookup returns CDR1 DFQATT and CDR2 SNEGSKA (reference sequence). CDR3 length equals 13 residues. CDR3 loop: CSARVGNTDTQYF. CDR3 nucleotide sequence: TGCAGTGCTAGAGTCGGCAACACAGATACGCAGTATTTT.

This clonotype was observed many times. The chain has TRBV27 and TRBJ2-2; D could derive from TRBD1 or TRBD2 (6 bases each). The CDR3 consists of 16 residues. Trimming left V 4 bases short and J 8 bases short, with 20 bases between. The germline CDR1 and CDR2 sequences are MNHEY and SMNVEV (reference sequence). DNA of the CDR3: TGTGCCAGCAGTTCCCCTTTAGCGAGGGGGGCAGGGGAGCTGTTTTTT. It translates to CASSSPLARGAGELFF.

This clonotype occurred a few times. The V and J genes are TRBV19 and TRBJ2-4, with TRBD2 identical over 13 bases. The CDR3 contains 18 residues. V shed 3 bases and J 0 bases; nucleotides not matched to a gene: 5. Germline assignment: CDR1 LNHDA and CDR2 SQIVND (reference sequence). Here the CDR3 reads CASSMRTSGRQAKNIQYF. The CDR3 nucleotides read TGTGCCAGTAGTATGAGGACTAGCGGGAGACAAGCCAAAAACATTCAGTACTTC.

This clonotype was found a few times. DNA for the CDR3: TGTGCCAGCAGCATGAGCCGGCGGGTTTACAATGAGCAGTTCTTC. This codes for CASSMSRRVYNEQFF. The rearrangement uses TRBV7-2 and TRBJ2-1, with TRBD2 as a possible D gene (5 bases). Trimming removed 5 bases from V and 4 bases from J, with 15 bases in between. Germline CDR1 reads SGHTA; CDR2 reads FQGNSA. The CDR3 covers 15 residues.